This is a list of T cell receptor beta chains from one sample in a study of blood T cell repertoires in COVID-19. Method: immunoSEQ multiplex PCR; TCRdb's copy keeps in-frame clones and lacks some. The sample lists more than 130,000 clones; about 87% were seen once. The sample comprised peripheral blood. These receptors were collected from a woman in her thirties or forties with acute or convalescent COVID-19. Each CDR3 is given with its conserved first and last residue. D genes are given only for firm matches. Clone size appears in some rows only: once, few, many, or a class for an expanded clone.

>.|TRBV7-9|TRBJ1-1|.
CASSLGAALNTEAFF
TGTGCCAGCAGCTTAGGGGCAGCTTTGAACACTGAAGCTTTCTTT
>.|TRBV2|TRBJ1-2|.
CASSAAGEGYTF
TGTGCCAGCAGTGCGGCAGGGGAAGGCTACACCTTC
>TRBD2|TRBV15|TRBJ2-7|.
CATSKGGAYEQYF
TGTGCCACCAGCAAGGGAGGGGCCTACGAGCAGTACTTC
>.|TRBV5-5|TRBJ2-1|.
CASSLSRTNEQFF
TGTGCCAGCAGCTTGTCTAGAACCAATGAGCAGTTCTTC
>.|TRBV14|TRBJ1-1|.
CASSGGGYTEAFF
TGTGCCAGCAGCGGGGGAGGCTACACTGAAGCTTTCTTT
>.|TRBV3-1/TRBV3-2|TRBJ1-1|few
CASSPEGGASITEAFF
TGTGCCAGCAGCCCTGAGGGAGGGGCCTCGATCACTGAAGCTTTCTTT
>TRBD2|TRBV7-9|TRBJ2-3|.
CASSSPLASKGLDTQYF
TGTGCCAGCAGCTCCCCACTAGCGTCAAAGGGGCTAGATACGCAGTATTTT
>.|TRBV7-8|TRBJ2-5|.
CASSTGLAGQETQYF
TGTGCCAGCAGCACGGGACTTGCCGGGCAAGAGACCCAGTACTTC
>.|TRBV5-6|TRBJ1-5|once
CASSLAGGPLLFQHF
TGTGCCAGCAGCTTGGCCGGGGGGCCCCTATTGTTCCAGCATTTT
>TRBD1|TRBV5-3|TRBJ2-1|.
CARSLASARDRGPPRQFF
TGTGCCAGAAGCTTGGCCAGTGCGAGGGACAGGGGGCCCCCACGGCAGTTCTTC
>.|TRBV19|TRBJ2-1|.
CASSMQGRGNEQFF
TGTGCCAGTAGTATGCAGGGGCGCGGGAATGAGCAGTTCTTC
>.|TRBV27|TRBJ1-1|.
CASRSYEDTEAFF
TGTGCCAGCCGATCGTATGAGGACACTGAAGCTTTCTTT
>.|TRBV18|TRBJ1-1|.
CASSPPTETEAFF
TGTGCCAGCTCACCACCTACAGAAACTGAAGCTTTCTTT
>.|TRBV9|TRBJ2-1|.
CASSVAPRGEQFF
TGTGCCAGCAGCGTAGCCCCTCGGGGGGAGCAGTTCTTC
>TRBD1|TRBV10-3|TRBJ1-1|.
CAIRATDRGRGAFF
TGTGCCATCAGAGCAACAGACAGGGGGCGCGGAGCTTTCTTT
>TRBD1|TRBV7-9|TRBJ2-7|.
CASSPKTGGEQYF
TGTGCCAGCAGCCCCAAGACAGGGGGCGAGCAGTACTTC
>TRBD1|TRBV4-3|TRBJ1-4|.
CASSLQGAGTNEKLFF
TGCGCCAGCAGCCTCCAGGGGGCCGGGACTAATGAAAAACTGTTTTTT
>TRBD2|TRBV6-5|TRBJ2-7|once
CASSMLAGGAYEQYF
TGTGCCAGCAGTATGTTAGCGGGAGGAGCCTACGAGCAGTACTTC
>.|TRBV9|TRBJ1-1|.
CASSAQTQGTEAFF
TGTGCCAGCAGCGCCCAGACACAGGGCACTGAAGCTTTCTTT
>TRBD2|TRBV28|TRBJ2-1|once
CASSLGTSGTSQQFF
TGTGCCAGCAGTCTTGGGACTAGCGGGACGAGTCAGCAGTTCTTC
>.|TRBV25-1|TRBJ2-5|.
CASSEWTGGREETQYF
TGTGCCAGCAGTGAATGGACCGGGGGGCGCGAGGAGACCCAGTACTTC
>.|TRBV30|TRBJ1-6|.
CAWSVPAGGRSPLHF
TGTGCCTGGAGTGTACCGGCGGGGGGTCGGTCACCCCTCCACTTT
>TRBD1|TRBV7-6|TRBJ2-2|.
CASSSPRGGPGELFF
TGTGCCAGCAGCTCCCCAAGAGGGGGCCCCGGGGAGCTGTTTTTT
>TRBD2|TRBV4-3|TRBJ2-7|.
CASSPAGGAGVYEQYF
TGCGCCAGCAGCCCCGCCGGGGGAGCGGGGGTTTACGAGCAGTACTTC
>TRBD2|TRBV6-5|TRBJ2-7|.
CASSYTSAGAQVDF
TGTGCCAGCAGTTACACATCAGCGGGGGCGCAAGTAGACTTC